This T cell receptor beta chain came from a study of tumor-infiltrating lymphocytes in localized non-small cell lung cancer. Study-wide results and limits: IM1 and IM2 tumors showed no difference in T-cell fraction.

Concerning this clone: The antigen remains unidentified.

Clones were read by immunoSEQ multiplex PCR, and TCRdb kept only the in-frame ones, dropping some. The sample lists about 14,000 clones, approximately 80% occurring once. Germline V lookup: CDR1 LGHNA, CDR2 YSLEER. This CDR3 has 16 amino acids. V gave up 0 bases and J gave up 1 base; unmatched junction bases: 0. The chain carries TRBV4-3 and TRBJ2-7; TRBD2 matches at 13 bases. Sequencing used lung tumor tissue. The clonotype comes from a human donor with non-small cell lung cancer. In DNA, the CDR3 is TGCGCCAGCAGCCAAGAGGGACTAGCGGGGTCCTACGAGCAGTACTTC. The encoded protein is CASSQEGLAGSYEQYF.